Below, 18 T cell receptor beta chains from the same sample are listed, as sequenced in a study of shared clonotypes between healthy human individuals. Profiled with immunoSEQ multiplex PCR; TCRdb holds only in-frame clones, not every one. The sample lists over a million clones; around 75% were seen once. Material: memory CD4+ T cells sorted from blood. The subset here: CD45RA-negative fraction. The receptors derive from a man between 18 and 29 years old in good health.

This clone was detected a few times. Other DNA sequences in this sample translate to the same CDR3. The chain carries TRBV11-2 and TRBJ1-6; D unclear. Germline assignment: CDR1 SGHAT and CDR2 FQNNGV. The CDR3 has 15 residues. Trimming took 0 bases from V and 6 from J, leaving 9 bases between them. The CDR3: CASSLEGRLNSPLHF. DNA of the CDR3: TGTGCCAGCAGCTTAGAGGGGAGACTTAATTCACCCCTCCACTTT. The full variable domain, completed using reference TRBV11-2 and TRBJ1-6, is EAGVAQSPRYKIIEKRQSVAFWCNPISGHATLYWYQQILGQGPKLLIQFQNNGVVDDSQLPKDRFSAERLKGVDSTLKIQPAKLEDSAVYLCASSLEGRLNSPLHFGNGTRLTVT.

V is TRBV29-1 and J is TRBJ2-7; perhaps TRBD2 as D (6 bases). The germline V gene encodes CDR1 SQVTM and CDR2 ANQGSEA. This CDR3 contains 14 residues. Trimming left V 6 bases short and J 0 bases short, with 15 bases between. CDR3 protein: CSVQPLANSYEQYF. The DNA for the CDR3 is TGCAGCGTCCAGCCCCTAGCGAACTCCTACGAGCAGTACTTC.

This clone showed up just once. V usage is TRBV11-2 and J usage is TRBJ2-2; 7 bases map to TRBD1. The CDR3 loop spans 15 amino acids. Germline V gene data show CDR1 as SGHAT and CDR2 as FQNNGV. V shed 5 bases, J shed 6 bases, and the junction held 9 bases outside the gene matches. CDR3 bases: TGTGCCAGCAGCCCTATGACAGGGATCGCCGGGGAGCTGTTTTTT. Amino acid sequence: CASSPMTGIAGELFF.

V gene TRBV5-4 combines with J gene TRBJ2-2; the D call may be TRBD1 or TRBD2 (5 bases each). V lost 4 bases and J 5 bases, leaving 12 bases between the germline ends. This CDR3 comprises 14 residues. Germline V gene lookup returns CDR1 SGHNT and CDR2 YYREEE (reference sequence). CDR3 amino acids: CASSRRGGTGELFF. The DNA of the CDR3 is TGTGCCAGCAGCCGCCGGGGCGGTACCGGGGAGCTGTTTTTT.

The gene calls are TRBV28 and TRBJ2-7, with TRBD2 identical over 10 bases. Trimming removed 8 bases from V and 0 bases from J; junction bases left unmatched: 4. The CDR3 is made up of 14 amino acids. Germline CDR1 MDHEN, CDR2 SYDVKM. CDR3 DNA: TGTGCCAGCCGCCCTAGCGGGAGCTCCTACGAGCAGTACTTC. It specifies CASRPSGSSYEQYF.

In this sample, this clone turned up once. The chain is built from TRBV7-2 and TRBJ2-7; perhaps TRBD2 as D (7 bases). V was trimmed by 1 base and J by 7 bases, leaving 14 bases between them. The CDR3 sequence is 14 residues long. Germline values: CDR1 SGHTA, CDR2 FQGNSA. The CDR3 loop reads CASSLEAGAGEQYF. CDR3 DNA sequence: TGTGCCAGCAGCTTAGAGGCGGGGGCAGGAGAGCAGTACTTC.

The CDR3 is CASSSTGSNEQFF. Written as DNA, the CDR3 is TGTGCCAGCAGCTCGACAGGGAGCAATGAGCAGTTCTTC. This chain connects TRBV11-2 to TRBJ2-1, with 7 bases aligning to TRBD1. Germline V CDR1 and CDR2: SGHAT, FQNNGV. CDR3 length: 13 residues. With V trimmed by 4 bases and J by 6 bases, 3 bases remained unmatched.

This clone has more than one count but fewer than ten. This chain connects TRBV6-1 to TRBJ2-7; 9 bases are a match to TRBD1. CDR1 and CDR2 (germline): MNHNS, SASEGT. There are 17 residues in the CDR3. The V and J ends lost 4 bases and 7 bases, in that order; junction bases with no gene match: 17. CDR3 loop: CASSARTGADLRREQYF. Written as DNA, the CDR3 is TGTGCCAGCAGTGCCCGGACAGGGGCCGACCTACGGAGAGAGCAGTACTTC.

With respect to this clone: Other nucleotide sequences from this sample produce the same CDR3. V and J are TRBV10-3 and TRBJ1-1; D unresolved. The CDR3 consists of 13 residues. CDR1 is ENHRY, CDR2 SYGVKD, per germline. The V gene lost 2 bases and the J gene lost 0 bases, with 4 bases spanning the gap. The CDR3 region has the DNA TGTGCCATCAGTGAGGGTATGAACACTGAAGCTTTCTTT. Translated: CAISEGMNTEAFF.

This chain joins TRBV4-2 and TRBJ2-3; TRBD2 agrees at 10 bases. This CDR3 has 16 residues. The germline CDR1 and CDR2 sequences are LGHNA and YNFKEQ. The ends lost 3 bases at V and 2 bases at J; junction bases unmatched: 5. The CDR3 loop reads CASSQISGGTTDTQYF. The CDR3 nucleotides are TGTGCCAGCAGCCAGATTAGCGGGGGGACCACAGATACGCAGTATTTT.

In this sample, this clone turned up once. This chain uses TRBV18 with TRBJ2-2; D gene unclear. V gave up 0 bases and J gave up 12 bases, with 11 bases separating them. Germline CDR1 reads KGHSH; CDR2 reads LQKENI. The CDR3 has 13 residues. The CDR3 loop reads CASSPPSLVKLFF. The CDR3 DNA follows: TGTGCCAGCTCACCACCGTCATTGGTAAAGCTGTTTTTT.

J is TRBJ2-3 and V is TRBV6-1; 11 bases fit TRBD1. The V gene's germline CDR1 is MNHNS and CDR2 SASEGT. This CDR3 contains 15 residues. V lost 3 bases and J lost 7; bases outside the gene matches: 6. CDR3 loop: CASSEGQGDRNTQYF. The CDR3 DNA follows: TGTGCCAGCAGTGAGGGACAGGGGGATCGAAATACGCAGTATTTT.

The gene calls are TRBV10-3 and TRBJ1-2, with 9 bases aligning to TRBD1. This CDR3 comprises 17 residues. The germline CDR1 and CDR2 sequences are ENHRY and SYGVKD. V trimming: 0 bases; J trimming: 8 bases; junction bases outside the gene matches: 13. For the CDR3, the DNA is TGTGCCATCAGTGAGTCAAGCAATCTACAGGGGGCGAAAGGCTACACCTTC. This codes for CAISESSNLQGAKGYTF.

This chain joins TRBV19 and TRBJ1-5, with a tentative D call TRBD1 (6 bases). The CDR3 length is 14 residues. Between the trimmed V and J ends, which lost 3 bases and 7 bases, there was a span of 13 bases. CDR1 is LNHDA and CDR2 is SQIVND in the germline V gene (reference sequence). The CDR3 DNA is TGTGCCAGTAGTATGAGGGGGGTCGGGCAGCCCCAGCATTTT. This codes for CASSMRGVGQPQHF.

The chain uses TRBV7-2 and TRBJ1-2, with unresolved D. CDR3 length: 11 amino acids. V dropped 3 bases and J dropped 5 bases, with 4 bases sitting between them. The V gene's germline CDR1 is SGHTA and CDR2 FQGNSA. DNA for the CDR3: TGTGCCAGCAGCTTTGTATATGGCTACACCTTC. Amino acids: CASSFVYGYTF.

This sequence joins TRBV19 and TRBJ2-5; D may be TRBD1 or TRBD2 (6 bases each). The V end lost 3 bases, the J end lost 9 bases, and 17 bases lay between the germline ends. Germline lookup yields CDR1 LNHDA and CDR2 SQIVND (reference sequence). CDR3 size: 14 residues. CDR3 sequence reads: CASSIDRSGGAQYF. For the CDR3, the DNA is TGTGCCAGTAGTATCGACAGGTCAGGAGGGGCCCAGTACTTC.

The chain combines TRBV10-3 with TRBJ2-3; possibly TRBD2 for D (6 bases). The length of the CDR3 is 15 residues. CDR1 and CDR2 from the germline V gene are ENHRY and SYGVKD. V was trimmed by 0 bases and J by 9 bases, leaving 16 bases between them. CDR3 DNA: TGTGCCATCAGTGAGTCTCACAGACTGGGGGGAACGCAGTATTTT. It encodes CAISESHRLGGTQYF.

The chain combines TRBV18 with TRBJ1-2, with D unclear. V lost 3 bases, J lost 1 base, and 9 bases lay in between. The CDR3 consists of 14 residues. The germline CDR1 and CDR2 sequences are KGHSH and LQKENI. In DNA, the CDR3 is TGTGCCAGCTCACCGTCGGGGATTAACTATGGCTACACCTTC. Translation gives CASSPSGINYGYTF. The full variable domain, completed using reference TRBV18 and TRBJ1-2, is NAGVMQNPRHLVRRRGQEARLRCSPMKGHSHVYWYRQLPEEGLKFMVYLQKENIIDESGMPKERFSAEFPKEGPSILRIQQVVRGDSAAYFCASSPSGINYGYTFGSGTRLTVV.